This TCR beta chain was found in a study of regulatory T cells in long-lasting Graves disease. Findings of the study overall: Study of thyroid tissue was not done, with only peripheral blood studied. Favoring TRBV28, TRBJ1-2 and TRBJ2-5 was a feature seen in persistent disease.

The germline CDR1 and CDR2 sequences are SEHNR and FQNEAQ (reference sequence). This CDR3 spans 14 amino acids. The V end lost 7 bases, the J end lost 0 bases, and 10 bases lay between the germline ends. According to the study, TCR beta libraries were built with iRepertoire HTBI primers and CDR3-region Arm-PCR. TCRdb reanalysed the multiplex PCR reads using MiXCR and keeps one entry per CDR3 protein. The sample contains some 250,000 distinct CDR3 sequences, 18% of which appear only once. Time point in this sample: newly diagnosed GD, antithyroid drugs for less than 3 months. RNA from PBMCs was the source of the TCR library. Tubes containing EDTA received approximately 9 milliliters of drawn peripheral blood. With respect to this clonotype: Antigen: not known.

The TCR sequence derives from a female donor with Graves disease. Sequencing used peripheral blood mononuclear cells (PBMCs), obtained at new diagnosis, from a patient treated with antithyroid drugs. The chain employs TRBV7-9 and TRBJ1-5; D gene uncertain. The CDR3 DNA follows: TGTGCCAGCACCAATGACGGTAGCAATCAGCCCCAGCATTTT. Translation gives CASTNDGSNQPQHF.